The 15 T cell receptor beta chains below all came from one sample that was sequenced in a study of T cells after yellow fever vaccination. TCRdb itself ran the 5' RACE reads through MiXCR, one entry per CDR3 protein. The sample has about 580,000 distinct CDR3 sequences, about 17% seen once. Material: PBMCs, obtained about 5 days after the first yellow fever vaccination. The receptors were gathered from a man aged 18-30 years who received the YFV17D yellow fever vaccine.

The chain couples TRBV5-8 to TRBJ2-2; D is undetermined. This CDR3 region has 14 residues. V was shortened by 4 bases and J by 4 bases, with 11 bases between the two germline ends. From germline, CDR1 is SGHTS and CDR2 YDEGEE. CDR3 in amino acids: CASSPGIFTGELFF. In DNA, the CDR3 is TGTGCCAGCAGCCCTGGGATCTTCACCGGGGAGCTGTTTTTT.

The chain is built from TRBV28 and TRBJ2-7; D is uncertain. V was clipped by 5 bases and J by 2 bases, with 19 bases between them. The germline V gene encodes CDR1 MDHEN and CDR2 SYDVKM. CDR3 length: 16 residues. The DNA for the CDR3 is TGTGCCAGCAGTATTCATGCCGGCAGAAGAACCTACGAGCAGTACTTC. Encoded protein: CASSIHAGRRTYEQYF.

The table lists this clonotype with a few counts. The chain couples TRBV4-2 to TRBJ2-1; either TRBD1 or TRBD2 may fit D (5 bases each). This CDR3 is built from 16 residues. The germline gives CDR1 LGHNA, CDR2 YNFKEQ. The V end lost 0 bases, the J end lost 5 bases, and 14 bases lay between the germline ends. CDR3 sequence: CASSQETGDYHNEQFF. In DNA form, the CDR3 reads TGTGCCAGCAGCCAAGAAACAGGAGACTACCACAATGAGCAGTTCTTC.

The chain has TRBV4-2 and TRBJ2-3; TRBD2 matches 10 bases. Germline trimming cut 2 bases from V and 5 bases from J; bases unmatched to any gene: 1. Germline loops: CDR1 LGHNA, CDR2 YNFKEQ. This CDR3 is 14 amino acids long. In DNA, the CDR3 is TGTGCCAGCAGCCAAATAGCGGGGGGAGATACGCAGTATTTT. This gives the protein CASSQIAGGDTQYF.

V gene TRBV7-8 combines with J gene TRBJ1-3; D gene uncertain. CDR3 length: 17 residues. Germline V gene lookup returns CDR1 SGHVS and CDR2 FQNEAQ. Trimming pared 0 bases from V and 0 bases from J, leaving 12 bases between. The chain's CDR3 is CASSLAPVSASGNTIYF. The CDR3 bases are TGTGCCAGCAGCTTAGCACCTGTATCAGCCTCTGGAAACACCATATATTTT.

The DNA of the CDR3 is TGCGCCAGCAGCCCCGGACAGGGGATCACTGAAGCTTTCTTT. Translation: CASSPGQGITEAFF. The chain is built from TRBV5-1 and TRBJ1-1, with 9 bases matching TRBD1. CDR1 is SGHRS and CDR2 is YFSETQ in the germline V gene. V lost 4 bases, J lost 4 bases, and 5 bases stayed unmatched. The CDR3 spans 14 residues.

Only a few counts were recorded for this clonotype. This chain joins TRBV5-1 and TRBJ1-2, with TRBD1 identical over 7 bases. The CDR3 runs to 14 residues. Trimming removed 3 bases from V and 2 bases from J; junction bases left unmatched: 4. Germline CDR1 reads SGHRS; CDR2 reads YFSETQ. The DNA of the CDR3 is TGCGCCAGCAGCTCTGAACAGGGGAACTATGGCTACACCTTC. Protein product: CASSSEQGNYGYTF.

This clonotype has more than one count but fewer than ten. The V call is TRBV5-1, the J call TRBJ1-2, with D tentatively TRBD1 (5 bases). Trimming pared 0 bases from V and 7 bases from J, leaving 16 bases between. CDR3 length: 15 amino acids. Germline CDR1 reads SGHRS; CDR2 reads YFSETQ. CDR3 region: CASSLARRGKGGYTF. CDR3 DNA: TGCGCCAGCAGCTTGGCCAGAAGGGGTAAAGGTGGCTACACCTTC.

This clonotype was observed a single time. The chain has TRBV20-1 and TRBJ2-7, with 7 bases aligning to TRBD1. V gave up 3 bases and J gave up 0 bases; unmatched junction bases: 8. Per germline, CDR1 DFQATT and CDR2 SNEGSKA (reference sequence). This CDR3 spans 15 amino acids. The CDR3 bases are TGCAGTGCTAGCAGGGGGATCCTATCCTCCTACGAGCAGTACGTC. The encoded protein is CSASRGILSSYEQYV.

In this sample, this clonotype turned up many times. V gene TRBV19 combines with J gene TRBJ1-1; D gene uncertain. The V gene's germline CDR1 is LNHDA and CDR2 SQIVND (reference sequence). Trimming removed 6 bases at V and 2 bases at J, with 7 bases between. This CDR3 is 12 amino acids long. The CDR3 reads CASRRGNTEAFF. The CDR3 DNA is TGTGCCAGTAGGCGGGGTAACACTGAAGCTTTCTTT.

This clonotype was recorded many times. The chain employs TRBV7-2 and TRBJ2-1, with 12 bases lining up with TRBD2. Trimming cost V 4 bases and J 12 bases; bases outside gene matches: 13. The CDR3 runs 16 residues. The germline V gene encodes CDR1 SGHTA and CDR2 FQGNSA. The CDR3 sequence is CASSSSGGALVSGQFF. CDR3 sequence (DNA): TGTGCCAGCAGCTCTAGCGGGGGGGCCCTTGTGAGCGGGCAGTTCTTC.

This clonotype was counted many times. This rearrangement joins TRBV20-1 to TRBJ2-5; D call uncertain. Germline lookup yields CDR1 DFQATT and CDR2 SNEGSKA (reference sequence). CDR3 length: 11 amino acids. V lost 1 base to trimming and J lost 5 bases, with 5 bases between them. CDR3 residues: CSARAPETQYF. CDR3 DNA sequence: TGCAGTGCTAGAGCGCCCGAGACCCAGTACTTC.

The chain uses TRBV28 and TRBJ2-2, with D possibly called TRBD1 or TRBD2 (6 bases each). Trimming pared 2 bases from V and 3 bases from J, leaving 13 bases between. Germline V gives CDR1 MDHEN, CDR2 SYDVKM. This CDR3 region has 16 residues. The CDR3 region has the DNA TGTGCCAGCAGTTTAAGGCGGGGACACTACACCGGGGAGCTGTTTTTT. This translates into CASSLRRGHYTGELFF.

The chain couples TRBV28 to TRBJ1-5; no definite D call. Germline V gene sequence: CDR1 MDHEN, CDR2 SYDVKM. The CDR3 loop spans 12 amino acids. The V end lost 9 bases, the J end lost 7 bases, and 13 bases lay between the germline ends. The CDR3 loop is CASATPPQPQHF. For the CDR3, the DNA is TGTGCCAGTGCTACCCCCCCCCAGCCCCAGCATTTT.

Comments on this clonotype: It may be a read error: a sequence one base away is much more abundant. V usage is TRBV12-3 or TRBV12-4 and J usage is TRBJ1-1; 9 bases agree with TRBD1. J was trimmed by 7 bases and V by 7 bases; bases with no gene match: 13. CDR3 length equals 15 residues. CDR3 sequence: CASTFTGGGGIEAFF. CDR3 nucleotide sequence: TGTGCCAGCACCTTTACAGGGGGCGGGGGCATTGAAGCTTTCTTT.